These 17 T cell receptor beta chains were all obtained from the same sample, sequenced in a study of human T cells and chemical hapten exposure. TCRdb re-analysed the RACE reads in MiXCR, keeping a single row per CDR3 protein. In the table there are roughly 380,000 distinct CDR3 sequences, over 6% of which are singletons. Time point noted: patch test 2, 6 weeks after DPC sensitization. Described treatment: therapeutic diphenylcyclopropenone sensitization with weekly scalp DPC. The specimen was whole blood, collected in connection with sensitization to the hapten diphenylcyclopropenone (DPC). The origin of the receptors is a woman aged 18-29 years with alopecia areata. Some clones in this sample may be carry-over from other donors' samples.

This clonotype was counted at least ten times. The rearrangement joins TRBV28 to TRBJ1-2; D is unclear. The CDR3 spans 14 residues. The germline CDR1 and CDR2 sequences are MDHEN and SYDVKM. The ends were cut back, 5 bases at V and 4 bases at J, with 14 bases in the middle. The CDR3 spells CASSPSQPSYGYTF. The CDR3 bases are TGTGCCAGCAGTCCCTCACAGCCTTCCTATGGCTACACCTTC.

The chain combines TRBV7-9 with TRBJ2-1; D is possibly TRBD2 (5 bases). In germline, CDR1 is SEHNR, CDR2 FQNEAQ (reference sequence). V was trimmed by 8 bases and J by 0 bases, leaving 14 bases between them. The CDR3 runs 15 residues. CDR3 DNA: TGTGCCAGCGGAGGACCGGAATTCTCCTACAATGAGCAGTTCTTC. This gives the protein CASGGPEFSYNEQFF.

Only a few counts were recorded for this clonotype. This rearrangement joins TRBV20-1 to TRBJ2-3; D is possibly TRBD1 or TRBD2 (6 bases each). Germline V gene sequence: CDR1 DFQATT, CDR2 SNEGSKA (reference sequence). The CDR3 spans 12 residues. V lost 4 bases, J lost 6 bases, and 11 bases lay in between. CDR3 in amino acids: CSAKGGTDTQYF. DNA for the CDR3: TGCAGTGCTAAAGGGGGGACGGATACGCAGTATTTT.

This clonotype occurred a few times. The gene calls are TRBV5-4 and TRBJ2-7; the D is unclear. This CDR3 spans 14 amino acids. Germline V gives CDR1 SGHNT, CDR2 YYREEE (reference sequence). V dropped 1 base and J dropped 3 bases, with 11 bases sitting between them. This chain's CDR3 is CASSLSKGNYEQYF. The CDR3 DNA reads as TGTGCCAGCAGCTTGTCTAAAGGGAACTACGAGCAGTACTTC. Filled out from reference TRBV5-4 and TRBJ2-7, the complete variable domain reads ETGVTQSPTHLIKTRGQQVTLRCSSQSGHNTVSWYQQALGQGPQFIFQYYREEENGRGNFPPRFSGLQFPNYSSELNVNALELDDSALYLCASSLSKGNYEQYFGPGTRLTVT.

This clonotype was seen a handful of times. A single base separates this from a much larger clone, so it may be a read error. The chain employs TRBV10-2 and TRBJ1-1, with D perhaps TRBD1 (5 bases). The CDR3 is 16 residues long. The germline V gene has CDR1 WSHSY and CDR2 SAAADI. CDR3 region: CDSSLSLRRTLTEAFF. CDR3 coding DNA: TGCGACAGCAGCTTATCCCTTAGACGGACACTAACTGAAGCTTTCTTT.

This sequence joins TRBV4-3 and TRBJ2-7, with D possibly TRBD1 on 6 matching bases. CDR1 is LGHNA, CDR2 YSLEER, per germline. There are 14 residues in the CDR3. V was pared by 5 bases and J by 4 bases, with 15 bases between. CDR3 region: CASSRYETGYEQYF. The CDR3 bases are TGCGCCAGCAGCAGGTACGAAACAGGGTACGAGCAGTACTTC.

The chain uses TRBV4-3 and TRBJ1-6; the D is unclear. CDR1 and CDR2 (germline): LGHNA, YSLEER. The CDR3 sequence is 15 residues long. The ends were cut back, 3 bases at V and 6 bases at J, with 12 bases in the middle. CDR3 residues: CASSHARGGNSPLHF. DNA for the CDR3: TGCGCCAGCAGCCACGCCCGGGGTGGTAATTCACCCCTCCACTTT.

This clonotype was observed a handful of times. The chain employs TRBV28 and TRBJ1-5; 9 bases are shared with TRBD1. CDR3 length equals 17 residues. V lost 2 bases, J lost 1 base, and 6 bases stayed unmatched. The germline V gene encodes CDR1 MDHEN and CDR2 SYDVKM. CDR3 region: CASSLRTGALSNQPQHF. DNA for the CDR3: TGTGCCAGCAGTTTAAGGACAGGGGCTTTAAGCAATCAGCCCCAGCATTTT. The variable domain in full, completed from reference TRBV28 and TRBJ1-5, reads DVKVTQSSRYLVKRTGEKVFLECVQDMDHENMFWYRQDPGLGLRLIYFSYDVKMKEKGDIPEGYSVSREKKERFSLILESASTNQTSMYLCASSLRTGALSNQPQHFGDGTRLSIL.

A few counts support this clonotype. V usage is TRBV7-2 and J usage is TRBJ2-3, with unresolved D. With 1 base removed from V and 6 bases from J, the gap between germline ends came to 14 bases. The CDR3 extends over 15 amino acids. From germline, CDR1 is SGHTA and CDR2 FQGNSA. CDR3 protein: CASSLEGASFDTQYF. CDR3 in DNA: TGTGCCAGCAGCTTAGAGGGCGCTAGTTTCGATACGCAGTATTTT.

In its sample, this clonotype was seen a few times. This sequence joins TRBV20-1 and TRBJ2-5; 13 bases line up with TRBD2. Germline V gene lookup returns CDR1 DFQATT and CDR2 SNEGSKA (reference sequence). V dropped 3 bases and J dropped 4; count of bases not matched to a gene: 5. This CDR3 contains 15 residues. The CDR3 here is CSARTSGGSSETQYF. The CDR3 nucleotides read TGCAGTGCTAGGACTAGCGGGGGGTCCTCAGAGACCCAGTACTTC.

This clonotype was counted between two and nine times. This chain uses TRBV18 with TRBJ2-7; D uncertain. The germline CDR1 and CDR2 sequences are KGHSH and LQKENI. Between the trimmed V and J ends, which lost 3 bases and 3 bases, there was a span of 9 bases. CDR3 length equals 13 residues. This chain's CDR3 is CASSPPGLYEQYF. DNA for the CDR3: TGTGCCAGCTCACCTCCCGGCCTCTACGAGCAGTACTTC.

This clonotype occurred a few times. The genes are TRBV20-1 and TRBJ2-1, with D unclear. The CDR3 sequence is 11 residues long. Trimming removed 8 bases from V and 3 bases from J, with 8 bases in between. Germline V gene sequence: CDR1 DFQATT, CDR2 SNEGSKA (reference sequence). DNA for the CDR3: TGCAGTTTGACTCTCTACAATGAGCAGTTCTTC. The encoded protein is CSLTLYNEQFF.

This clonotype was detected many times. The chain is built from TRBV7-9 and TRBJ1-1; D not resolved. This CDR3 contains 15 residues. Deletions cut 4 bases from V and 1 base from J, with 13 bases between. Germline values: CDR1 SEHNR, CDR2 FQNEAQ (reference sequence). The DNA of the CDR3 is TGTGCCAGCAGCTCGAGGACGGCGCGGAACACTGAAGCTTTCTTT. Protein sequence: CASSSRTARNTEAFF.

This clonotype was observed at least ten times. The chain recombines TRBV2 with TRBJ2-3; 8 nucleotides line up with TRBD2. The CDR3 covers 16 residues. Unmatched junction bases numbered 12, after V lost 7 bases and J lost 3 bases. Germline lookup yields CDR1 SNHLY and CDR2 FYNNEI. The CDR3: CASTLSRSGGTDTQYF. The DNA of the CDR3 is TGTGCCAGCACTCTAAGCCGCAGCGGGGGTACAGATACGCAGTATTTT.

This clonotype was detected many times. The rearrangement joins TRBV10-3 to TRBJ1-2; D not certain. Between the trimmed V and J ends, which lost 0 bases and 5 bases, there was a span of 7 bases. Germline CDR1 and CDR2: ENHRY and SYGVKD. CDR3 length equals 13 residues. CDR3 region: CAISESAVYGYTF. The CDR3 bases are TGTGCCATCAGTGAGTCGGCAGTTTATGGCTACACCTTC.

The chain has TRBV25-1 and TRBJ2-1; 8 bases line up with TRBD2. CDR3 length: 17 residues. Germline CDR1 and CDR2: MGHDK and SYGVNS. Unmatched junction bases numbered 11, after V lost 3 bases and J lost 4 bases. The CDR3 DNA follows: TGTGCCAGCAGTGATTCTCGGGGGGGTAACCCATACAATGAGCAGTTCTTC. As protein: CASSDSRGGNPYNEQFF.

This clonotype has at least ten counts. The chain uses TRBV12-3 or TRBV12-4 and TRBJ1-6; D unclear. This CDR3 is 13 amino acids long. V gave up 6 bases and J gave up 7 bases, with 10 bases separating them. CDR3 DNA sequence: TGTGCCAGCAGGTCCGTAACCAATTCACCCCTCCACTTT. Protein product: CASRSVTNSPLHF.